A single sample is the source of the 20 T cell receptor beta chains below, sequenced in a study of regulatory T cells in long-lasting Graves disease. Arm-PCR with iRepertoire HTBI primers amplified the CDR3 regions for these TCR beta libraries. TCRdb re-derived calls from the multiplex PCR reads in MiXCR, one entry per CDR3 protein. The data hold 530,000 or so distinct CDR3 sequences, with roughly 13% observed a single time. Described time point: newly diagnosed GD, antithyroid drugs for less than 3 months. TCR sequences were obtained from RNA taken from PBMCs. The data also belong to a second study, concerning T cells in Graves' hyperthyroidism and ophthalmopathy.

The sample in question was peripheral blood mononuclear cells (PBMCs), obtained at new diagnosis, from a patient treated with antithyroid drugs. These receptors originate from a young man with Graves disease.

J is TRBJ2-7 and V is TRBV5-6; D gene uncertain. The CDR3 extends over 15 amino acids. In germline, CDR1 is SGHDT, CDR2 YYEEEE. Deletions cut 4 bases from V and 2 bases from J, with 16 bases between. The CDR3 bases are TGTGCCAGCAGCGTAGCTAGGCGGACCACCTACGAGCAGTACTTC. It encodes CASSVARRTTYEQYF.

This clonotype showed up many times. The chain has TRBV7-2 and TRBJ1-2; no clear D gene. V was pared by 5 bases and J by 0 bases, with 13 bases between. Germline CDR1 is SGHTA and CDR2 is FQGNSA. This CDR3 has 15 residues. The CDR3: CASSAKRLANYGYTF. For the CDR3, the DNA is TGTGCCAGCAGCGCGAAGAGATTGGCTAACTATGGCTACACCTTC.

This clonotype was counted only a few times. J is TRBJ2-7 and V is TRBV6-1, with TRBD2 matching 14 bases. Germline-derived CDR1 and CDR2 are MNHNS and SASEGT. Unmatched junction bases numbered 10, after V lost 5 bases and J lost 7 bases. The CDR3 extends over 16 amino acids. The CDR3 DNA follows: TGTGCCAGCAGTCCTCACACGGGACTAGCGGGAGTTGAGCAGTACTTC. Amino acids: CASSPHTGLAGVEQYF.

This clonotype occurred many times. The chain has TRBV30 and TRBJ2-6, with D uncertain. The V end was cut by 0 bases, the J end by 0 bases, with 12 bases between. Germline V CDR1 and CDR2: GTSNPN, SVGIG (reference sequence). The CDR3 runs to 17 residues. The CDR3 DNA is TGTGCCTGGAGTGTAATGGGCAGCTACTCTGGGGCCAACGTCCTGACTTTC. Protein sequence: CAWSVMGSYSGANVLTF.

The chain combines TRBV19 with TRBJ1-2; 7 nucleotides line up with TRBD1. Germline assignment: CDR1 LNHDA and CDR2 SQIVND (reference sequence). The CDR3 consists of 18 residues. Germline trimming cut 7 bases from V and 1 base from J; bases unmatched to any gene: 18. The CDR3 sequence is CASTPSPGTDLLNYGYTF. The CDR3 coding sequence is TGTGCCAGTACTCCTAGTCCCGGGACAGACCTACTTAACTATGGCTACACCTTC.

This clonotype has a count of ten or more. The rearrangement uses TRBV9 and TRBJ1-1; the D is unclear. Trimming took off 3 bases at V and 0 bases at J, with 6 bases between the two ends. The germline CDR1 and CDR2 sequences are SGDLS and YYNGEE. The CDR3 consists of 13 residues. The CDR3 region has the DNA TGTGCCAGCAGCGCCGCTATGAACACTGAAGCTTTCTTT. This encodes CASSAAMNTEAFF.

In this sample, this clonotype turned up once. The V and J genes are TRBV13 and TRBJ1-1; the match to TRBD1 covers 8 bases. CDR3 length: 13 amino acids. The V gene end was trimmed by 7 bases and the J gene end by 11 bases; junction bases not matched to a gene: 12. In germline, CDR1 is PRHDT, CDR2 FYEKMQ (reference sequence). The CDR3 DNA sequence: TGTGCCAGCAAGGACAGGGCCGCTTGGGGTGCTTTCTTT. Encoded protein: CASKDRAAWGAFF.

This clonotype was detected a few times. The V and J genes are TRBV6-1 and TRBJ2-1, with 7 bases aligning to TRBD2. Trimming took 6 bases from V and 0 from J; bases not matched to a gene: 5. CDR3 size: 15 residues. CDR1 and CDR2 (germline): MNHNS, SASEGT. CDR3 sequence: CASSPERDSYNEQFF. The CDR3 coding sequence is TGTGCCAGCAGCCCCGAGCGGGACTCCTACAATGAGCAGTTCTTC.

This clonotype has a handful of counts. This chain uses TRBV9 with TRBJ2-5, with a tentative D call TRBD1 (5 bases). V lost 4 bases, J lost 4 bases, and 20 bases lay in between. Germline V gene sequence: CDR1 SGDLS, CDR2 YYNGEE. This CDR3 contains 16 residues. CDR3: CASSPRPAGNPETQYF. The CDR3 coding sequence is TGTGCCAGCAGCCCCAGGCCAGCAGGGAACCCAGAGACCCAGTACTTC.

The chain joins TRBV6-1 to TRBJ2-2; D is possibly TRBD2 (6 bases). Germline V gives CDR1 MNHNS, CDR2 SASEGT. V lost 6 bases to trimming and J lost 2 bases, with 13 bases between them. The CDR3 runs to 15 residues. CDR3 protein: CASRREPTNTGELFF. DNA for the CDR3: TGTGCCAGCAGACGGGAGCCCACAAACACCGGGGAGCTGTTTTTT.

V usage is TRBV20-1 and J usage is TRBJ2-7; a possible D gene is TRBD1 (5 bases). The ends were cut back, 3 bases at V and 0 bases at J, with 15 bases in the middle. The CDR3 consists of 15 residues. CDR1 DFQATT and CDR2 SNEGSKA come from the germline V gene (reference sequence). CDR3 region: CSASVVWGSSYEQYF. The CDR3 DNA is TGCAGTGCTAGCGTGGTATGGGGCTCCTCCTACGAGCAGTACTTC.

This sequence joins TRBV12-5 and TRBJ2-2; 10 bases agree with TRBD2. Trimming took 0 bases from V and 6 from J; bases not matched to a gene: 13. The CDR3 length is 19 residues. Germline CDR1 is LGHNT and CDR2 is FRNRAP. The CDR3, as DNA: TGTGCTAGTGGTTTGGTGGGGTTGGGGCTAGCGGGAGTTTCCGGGGAGCTGTTTTTT. It specifies CASGLVGLGLAGVSGELFF.

The chain employs TRBV5-1 and TRBJ1-3; D is perhaps TRBD1 (6 bases). Germline values: CDR1 SGHRS, CDR2 YFSETQ. The V end was cut by 2 bases, the J end by 0 bases, with 9 bases between. This CDR3 is 15 amino acids long. The CDR3: CASSLQGVSGNTIYF. CDR3 bases: TGCGCCAGCAGCTTACAGGGCGTCTCTGGAAACACCATATATTTT.

In its sample, this clonotype was seen many times. The chain employs TRBV13 and TRBJ2-2; D is unresolved. Trimming pared 5 bases from V and 7 bases from J, leaving 11 bases between. The V gene's germline CDR1 is PRHDT and CDR2 FYEKMQ (reference sequence). This CDR3 region has 13 residues. CDR3 bases: TGTGCCAGCAGCCGTGCGTTGGTCGGGGAGCTGTTTTTT. This gives the protein CASSRALVGELFF. Supplemented by reference TRBV13 and TRBJ2-2, the full variable domain reads AAGVIQSPRHLIKEKRETATLKCYPIPRHDTVYWYQQGPGQDPQFLISFYEKMQSDKGSIPDRFSAQQFSDYHSELNMSSLELGDSALYFCASSRALVGELFFGEGSRLTVL.

In its sample, this clonotype was seen many times. J is TRBJ1-2 and V is TRBV10-3; no reliable D call. The germline gives CDR1 ENHRY, CDR2 SYGVKD. V was trimmed by 1 base and J by 5 bases, leaving 20 bases between them. The CDR3 runs to 17 residues. The CDR3 nucleotides read TGTGCCATCAGTGAGTACAGACCCACAACGGACGGTTATGGCTACACCTTC. Its protein is CAISEYRPTTDGYGYTF.

The chain links TRBV20-1 to TRBJ2-5; D is perhaps TRBD1 or TRBD2 (5 bases each). CDR1 is DFQATT and CDR2 is SNEGSKA in the germline V gene (reference sequence). Trimming left V 6 bases short and J 4 bases short, with 18 bases between. The CDR3 runs 14 residues. DNA of the CDR3: TGCAGTGCGATTACAGGACTGGATGTAGAGACCCAGTACTTC. It codes for CSAITGLDVETQYF.

The chain has TRBV5-1 and TRBJ2-5, with TRBD1 as a possible D gene (5 bases). The CDR3 is 14 residues long. Trimming removed 5 bases at V and 1 base at J, with 12 bases between. Germline values: CDR1 SGHRS, CDR2 YFSETQ. This CDR3 reads CASRTAQGQETQYF. DNA for the CDR3: TGCGCCAGCAGAACGGCTCAGGGCCAAGAGACCCAGTACTTC.

This clonotype was seen at least ten times. The rearrangement links TRBV3-1 to TRBJ2-1, with 13 bases matching TRBD2. CDR3 size: 19 residues. Germline CDR1 reads LGHDT; CDR2 reads YNNKEL (reference sequence). After removal of 1 base from V and 4 bases from J, the junction contained 10 bases not matched to a gene. CDR3 bases: TGTGCCAGCAGCCAAGTTAGGACTAGCGGGAGAGTGGTGTACAATGAGCAGTTCTTC. Its protein product is CASSQVRTSGRVVYNEQFF.

A word on this clonotype: Being one base from a much bigger clone, this may be a read error. The gene calls are TRBV24-1 and TRBJ2-3, with 7 bases fitting TRBD2. CDR3 length: 15 amino acids. CDR1 and CDR2 from the germline V gene are KGHDR and SFDVKD. Trimming cost V 1 base and J 3 bases; bases outside gene matches: 3. For the CDR3, the DNA is TGTGCCACCAGTGATTTTGGCGGGGGTACAGATACGCAGTATTTT. Translated, it gives CATSDFGGGTDTQYF.

This clonotype has only a few counts. The gene calls are TRBV7-2 and TRBJ1-5; TRBD1 is a possible D gene (5 bases). Looked up from germline, CDR1 is SGHTA and CDR2 is FQGNSA. Deletions cut 2 bases from V and 7 bases from J, with 18 bases between. This CDR3 is built from 16 residues. The CDR3 DNA is TGTGCCAGCAGCTTAAGATGGCAGTTAAGGGACCAGCCCCAGCATTTT. It translates to CASSLRWQLRDQPQHF.